Below are 6 T cell receptor beta chains sequenced from a single sample in a study of human T cells and chemical hapten exposure. This sample's time point: patch test 1, 2 weeks after DPC sensitization. Sample treatment: therapeutic diphenylcyclopropenone sensitization with weekly scalp DPC. A single record per CDR3 protein comes from TCRdb applying MiXCR to the RACE reads. Of 180,000 or so distinct CDR3 sequences detected, approximately 20% appear once; the ten largest clones hold under 7%. The source was whole blood, collected in connection with sensitization to the hapten diphenylcyclopropenone (DPC). These receptors were collected from a woman aged 45-65 years with alopecia areata. Some clones in this sample may be carry-over from other donors' samples.

Ten or more counts support this clonotype. V is TRBV7-2 and J is TRBJ2-2; D not resolved. The CDR3 sequence is 15 residues long. Trimming left V 1 base short and J 4 bases short, with 10 bases between. CDR1 SGHTA and CDR2 FQGNSA come from the germline V gene. CDR3 region: CASSLVGRSTGELFF. The CDR3 DNA is TGTGCCAGCAGCTTAGTGGGCAGAAGCACCGGGGAGCTGTTTTTT. The full variable domain, with the rest looked up from reference TRBV7-2 and TRBJ2-2, is GAGVSQSPSNKVTEKGKDVELRCDPISGHTALYWYRQSLGQGLEFLIYFQGNSAPDKSGLPSDRFSAERTGGSVSTLTIQRTQQEDSAVYLCASSLVGRSTGELFFGEGSRLTVL.

CDR3 sequence reads: CASSLTGLGGETQYF. The CDR3 nucleotides are TGTGCCAGCAGCTTAACCGGACTTGGGGGGGAGACCCAGTACTTC. This chain joins TRBV7-9 and TRBJ2-5; possibly TRBD2 for D (6 bases). The V gene lost 2 bases and the J gene lost 5 bases, with 15 bases spanning the gap. Looked up from germline, CDR1 is SEHNR and CDR2 is FQNEAQ (reference sequence). The CDR3 extends over 15 amino acids.

This clonotype was found a few times. V usage is TRBV12-3 or TRBV12-4 and J usage is TRBJ1-2; tentative D call: TRBD1 (5 bases). The CDR3 has 12 residues. V was shortened by 6 bases and J by 8 bases, with 13 bases between the two germline ends. CDR3 nucleotides: TGTGCCAGCAGGCGCGTTGGGGGAGGCTACACCTTC. Protein: CASRRVGGGYTF.

The rearrangement links TRBV7-2 to TRBJ2-1; TRBD2 aligns across 11 bases. The germline V gene encodes CDR1 SGHTA and CDR2 FQGNSA. The CDR3 extends over 17 amino acids. The ends lost 4 bases at V and 1 base at J; junction bases unmatched: 6. CDR3 sequence reads: CASSWRLAGPSYNEQFF. CDR3 in DNA: TGTGCCAGCAGCTGGAGACTAGCGGGGCCATCCTACAATGAGCAGTTCTTC.

The J gene is TRBJ2-1, the V gene TRBV10-3; TRBD2 aligns across 9 bases. The CDR3 loop spans 17 amino acids. V gave up 8 bases and J gave up 6 bases; unmatched junction bases: 17. The V gene's germline CDR1 is ENHRY and CDR2 SYGVKD. The CDR3 here is CAIRVNAGGPWGNEQFF. The CDR3 bases are TGTGCCATCCGCGTCAATGCGGGAGGGCCGTGGGGCAATGAGCAGTTCTTC.

V gene TRBV6-5 combines with J gene TRBJ1-1; D is undetermined. Germline CDR1 reads MNHEY; CDR2 reads SVGAGI. CDR3 length equals 15 residues. V lost 2 bases to trimming and J lost 1 base, with 11 bases between them. The CDR3 bases are TGTGCCAGCAGTTACGGCGGACGGTCGAACACTGAAGCTTTCTTT. Its translation: CASSYGGRSNTEAFF.